A selection of T cell receptor beta chains follows, all from one sample in a study of T cell responses to AZD1222 COVID-19 vaccine. The table came from immunoSEQ multiplex PCR; TCRdb's copy has only in-frame clones and leaves some out. The repertoire consists of about 120,000 clones, with about 92% occurring once and the leading ten covering approximately 5%. This material consisted of peripheral blood, taken 28 days after the second AZD1222 dose. These receptors were taken from an adult who received the AZD1222 COVID-19 vaccine. Each CDR3 is given with its conserved first and last residue. Fields, in order: V gene, clone size, J gene, D gene, CDR3 DNA, CDR3 protein. The D gene is left open where the match is weak. The size field is filled for only some rows; it gives once, few, many or a size class.

v_call: TRBV7-9
clone_size: -
j_call: TRBJ1-4
d_call: TRBD1
cdr3_nt: TGTGCCAGCAGCTTCGCAGGGGGGGAAAAACTGTTTTTT
cdr3_aa: CASSFAGGEKLFF

v_call: TRBV5-4
clone_size: -
j_call: TRBJ1-5
d_call: -
cdr3_nt: TGTGCCAGCAGCGACGGGCTTGGGACTCAGCCCCAGCATTTT
cdr3_aa: CASSDGLGTQPQHF

v_call: TRBV6-5
clone_size: once
j_call: TRBJ2-5
d_call: -
cdr3_nt: TGTGCCAGCAGGGTGGGAGGAGGGTTCGAGACCCAGTACTTC
cdr3_aa: CASRVGGGFETQYF

v_call: TRBV5-1
clone_size: -
j_call: TRBJ2-1
d_call: TRBD2
cdr3_nt: TGCGCCAGCGCAGCTAGCGGGCTTTCCTACAATGAGCAGTTCTTC
cdr3_aa: CASAASGLSYNEQFF

v_call: TRBV7-3
clone_size: -
j_call: TRBJ1-1
d_call: TRBD1
cdr3_nt: TGTGCCAGCAGCACCTTCGACAGGGACAGGGTGAACACTGAAGCTTTCTTT
cdr3_aa: CASSTFDRDRVNTEAFF

v_call: TRBV24-1
clone_size: -
j_call: TRBJ2-7
d_call: TRBD1
cdr3_nt: TGTGCCACCAGTGGAGGGGACAGGGACGAGCAGTACTTC
cdr3_aa: CATSGGDRDEQYF

v_call: TRBV27
clone_size: -
j_call: TRBJ2-7
d_call: TRBD1
cdr3_nt: TGTGCCAGCAGTTTACTCGGACAGGGGGCCTCCTACGAGCAGTACTTC
cdr3_aa: CASSLLGQGASYEQYF

v_call: TRBV7-2
clone_size: -
j_call: TRBJ1-2
d_call: TRBD1
cdr3_nt: TGTGCCAGCAGCAGACAGGGGGCGGACTATGGCTACACCTTC
cdr3_aa: CASSRQGADYGYTF

v_call: TRBV5-1
clone_size: -
j_call: TRBJ2-5
d_call: -
cdr3_nt: TGCGCCAGCAGCTTCGCTGGGCAGTACCAAGAGACCCAGTACTTC
cdr3_aa: CASSFAGQYQETQYF

v_call: TRBV21-1
clone_size: -
j_call: TRBJ2-5
d_call: -
cdr3_nt: TGTGCCACTGTCAAGAGGGGACAGCCGCAAGAGACCCAGTACTTC
cdr3_aa: CATVKRGQPQETQYF

v_call: TRBV28
clone_size: -
j_call: TRBJ1-2
d_call: -
cdr3_nt: TGTGCCAGCAGTCCGTCAATGGATCTCTATGGCTACACCTTC
cdr3_aa: CASSPSMDLYGYTF

v_call: TRBV7-4
clone_size: -
j_call: TRBJ2-4
d_call: -
cdr3_nt: TGTGCCAGCAGCTGGGCGGTTGCCAAAAACATTCAGTACTTC
cdr3_aa: CASSWAVAKNIQYF

v_call: TRBV19
clone_size: -
j_call: TRBJ1-1
d_call: -
cdr3_nt: TGTGCCTCCCGGGACCAATCTGACACTGAAGCTTTCTTT
cdr3_aa: CASRDQSDTEAFF

v_call: TRBV2
clone_size: -
j_call: TRBJ2-7
d_call: -
cdr3_nt: TGTGCCAGCACTGACCGGTCCTACGAGCAGTACTTC
cdr3_aa: CASTDRSYEQYF

v_call: TRBV30
clone_size: -
j_call: TRBJ1-5
d_call: -
cdr3_nt: TGTGCCTGGAATGAACATACAGGTCGCCAGCCCCAGCATTTT
cdr3_aa: CAWNEHTGRQPQHF

v_call: TRBV10-2
clone_size: -
j_call: TRBJ1-1
d_call: -
cdr3_nt: TGCGCCAGTCCTCAGGGGAGGGCGATCCGGAGAACTGAAGCTTTCTTT
cdr3_aa: CASPQGRAIRRTEAFF

v_call: TRBV3-1/TRBV3-2
clone_size: -
j_call: TRBJ2-2
d_call: -
cdr3_nt: TGTGCCAGCAGCCAAGAGACTCCGGGACATACGAACACCGGGGAGCTGTTTTTT
cdr3_aa: CASSQETPGHTNTGELFF

v_call: TRBV9
clone_size: once
j_call: TRBJ1-6
d_call: -
cdr3_nt: TGTGCCAGCAGCGTAGAGGCAGTCTATAATTCACCCCTCCACTTT
cdr3_aa: CASSVEAVYNSPLHF

v_call: TRBV19
clone_size: -
j_call: TRBJ1-6
d_call: -
cdr3_nt: TGTGCCAGCCGACAGGAACCCTATAATTCACCCCTCCACTTT
cdr3_aa: CASRQEPYNSPLHF

v_call: TRBV12-3/TRBV12-4
clone_size: -
j_call: TRBJ1-4
d_call: -
cdr3_nt: TGTGCCAGCAGTACAACGCAAGGTGGAAAACTGTTTTTT
cdr3_aa: CASSTTQGGKLFF

v_call: TRBV5-4
clone_size: few
j_call: TRBJ2-7
d_call: -
cdr3_nt: TGTGCCAGCAGCTTGAGGGGGACCGAGCAGTACTTC
cdr3_aa: CASSLRGTEQYF

v_call: TRBV7-2
clone_size: -
j_call: TRBJ2-3
d_call: -
cdr3_nt: TGTGCCAGCAGCGAAAGGCAGAGCACAGATACGCAGTATTTT
cdr3_aa: CASSERQSTDTQYF

v_call: TRBV7-9
clone_size: once
j_call: TRBJ1-1
d_call: TRBD1
cdr3_nt: TGTGCCAGCAGCCCGACAGGGCCCCGTCCTGAAGCTTTCTTT
cdr3_aa: CASSPTGPRPEAFF